Each of the 16 T cell receptor beta chains below was sequenced from the same sample in a study of T cells in Graves' hyperthyroidism and ophthalmopathy. Regions amplified from RNA transcripts were the TCR beta CDR3 regions. With the HTBI primer set, the TCR CDR3 went through a first round of RT-PCR. TCRdb reanalysed the multiplex PCR reads using MiXCR and keeps one entry per CDR3 protein. This sample has 490,000 or so distinct CDR3 sequences; around a fifth occur once, and the top ten carry about 49%. Sequenced sample: blood. The origin of the receptors is a woman between 65 and 79 years old with Graves' ophthalmopathy.

This clonotype was counted many times. The chain has TRBV11-2 and TRBJ1-5, with D possibly matching TRBD1 (5 bases). The CDR3 runs to 13 residues. CDR1 is SGHAT and CDR2 is FQNNGV in the germline V gene. The V end was cut by 6 bases, the J end by 5 bases, with 11 bases between. The CDR3 DNA is TGTGCCAGCAGTCAGGGTCCCCATCAGCCCCAGCATTTT. This codes for CASSQGPHQPQHF.

V usage is TRBV3-1 and J usage is TRBJ2-5; TRBD2 agrees at 9 bases. Losses at the gene ends were 1 base for V and 5 bases for J; bases not matched to a gene: 5. CDR3 length: 15 amino acids. The V gene's germline CDR1 is LGHDT and CDR2 YNNKEL (reference sequence). In nucleotides, the CDR3 is TGTGCCAGCAGCCAAGTAGCGGGAGTATGGGAGACCCAGTACTTC. Translation gives CASSQVAGVWETQYF.

This clonotype showed up many times. The rearrangement joins TRBV5-1 to TRBJ1-2; D is possibly TRBD1 (6 bases). This CDR3 spans 15 amino acids. Looked up from germline, CDR1 is SGHRS and CDR2 is YFSETQ. With 4 bases removed from V and 3 bases from J, the gap between germline ends came to 16 bases. The CDR3 DNA is TGCGCCAGCAGCGCAGGCACAGGGCGGGACTATGGCTACACCTTC. Translation gives CASSAGTGRDYGYTF.

The V and J genes are TRBV6-1 and TRBJ1-2; maybe TRBD1 (5 bases). The CDR3 consists of 14 residues. Germline V gene lookup returns CDR1 MNHNS and CDR2 SASEGT. The ends were cut back, 6 bases at V and 4 bases at J, with 15 bases in the middle. The CDR3 sequence: CASRGSQRGYGYTF. CDR3 nucleotides: TGTGCCAGCAGGGGTAGTCAGAGGGGCTATGGCTACACCTTC.

This clonotype was counted a few times. The chain has TRBV10-3 and TRBJ2-3; 7 bases align to TRBD2. There are 15 residues in the CDR3. The V segment lost 3 bases and the J segment 4 bases; nucleotides outside the gene matches: 7. The germline CDR1 and CDR2 sequences are ENHRY and SYGVKD. The CDR3 here is CAISDSGGSADTQYF. The CDR3 DNA reads TGTGCCATCAGTGATTCTGGCGGGAGTGCAGATACGCAGTATTTT.

Only a few counts were recorded for this clonotype. The rearrangement uses TRBV5-1 and TRBJ2-1; 7 nucleotides align to TRBD1. Unmatched junction bases numbered 14, after V lost 1 base and J lost 10 bases. Germline CDR1 and CDR2: SGHRS and YFSETQ. The CDR3 sequence is 16 residues long. Written as DNA, the CDR3 is TGCGCCAGCAGCTTGCACAGGGGACGGTTCGGGATGGAGCAGTTCTTC. Protein: CASSLHRGRFGMEQFF.

This clonotype was counted a few times. The chain joins TRBV7-9 to TRBJ2-1, with a possible D match to TRBD2 (6 bases). This CDR3 has 15 residues. CDR1 and CDR2 (germline): SEHNR, FQNEAQ (reference sequence). V was clipped by 4 bases and J by 6 bases, with 16 bases between them. CDR3 sequence: CASSYLREVSNEQFF. CDR3 DNA: TGTGCCAGCAGCTACCTCAGGGAGGTCAGCAATGAGCAGTTCTTC.

This clonotype was counted many times. The rearrangement links TRBV12-3 or TRBV12-4 to TRBJ1-1, with 8 bases aligning to TRBD1. J was trimmed by 0 bases and V by 6 bases; bases with no gene match: 9. The CDR3 length is 16 residues. In DNA, the CDR3 is TGTGCCAGCAGGCAAGGACAGGGAGGGATGAACACTGAAGCTTTCTTT. Its translation: CASRQGQGGMNTEAFF.

This clonotype was recorded many times. This sequence joins TRBV12-3 or TRBV12-4 and TRBJ2-5, with D unclear. This CDR3 contains 11 residues. Deletions cut 5 bases from V and 7 bases from J, with 8 bases between. The CDR3 nucleotides read TGTGCCAGCAGTGCCTTGGTGACCCAGTACTTC. Translation gives CASSALVTQYF.

This clonotype came up many times. The chain couples TRBV12-3 or TRBV12-4 to TRBJ2-2; D uncertain. The V and J ends lost 2 bases and 2 bases respectively, with 9 bases between them. The CDR3 contains 15 residues. The CDR3 reads CASSLLAENTGELFF. CDR3 nucleotide sequence: TGTGCCAGCAGTTTATTGGCGGAAAACACCGGGGAGCTGTTTTTT.

This clonotype was counted at least ten times. The J gene is TRBJ2-7, the V gene TRBV15, with D hard to call. CDR3 length: 14 amino acids. Germline V CDR1 and CDR2: LNHNV, YYDKDF (reference sequence). V was shortened by 4 bases and J by 1 base, with 11 bases between the two germline ends. The CDR3 loop is CATSKGRQSYEQYF. The CDR3 bases are TGTGCCACCAGCAAGGGCAGGCAATCCTACGAGCAGTACTTC.

V is TRBV20-1 and J is TRBJ2-1; the match to TRBD2 covers 9 bases. V shed 0 bases, J shed 3 bases, and the junction held 6 bases outside the gene matches. Germline CDR1 DFQATT, CDR2 SNEGSKA (reference sequence). This CDR3 comprises 16 residues. CDR3 bases: TGCAGTGCTAGAGATTTGGCTAGCGGGGTCTACAATGAGCAGTTCTTC. The encoded protein is CSARDLASGVYNEQFF.

The genes are TRBV4-3 and TRBJ2-2; D might be TRBD1 or TRBD2, each matching 5 bases. Germline CDR1 reads LGHNA; CDR2 reads YSLEER. This CDR3 has 17 residues. The V and J ends lost 1 base and 2 bases respectively, with 14 bases between them. The CDR3 nucleotides read TGCGCCAGCAGCCAAGCTAGTGGGACGGCAAACACCGGGGAGCTGTTTTTT. It yields the protein CASSQASGTANTGELFF.

CDR3 DNA sequence: TGTGCCAGCAGTGAATGGGAATGGTTCTTC. It codes for CASSEWEWFF. The gene calls are TRBV6-1 and TRBJ2-1; D is uncertain. The CDR3 is 10 amino acids. Per the germline V gene, CDR1 is MNHNS and CDR2 is SASEGT. Trimming stripped 2 bases from V and 15 bases from J, with 8 bases between.

This chain uses TRBV2 with TRBJ2-6; no clear D gene. The CDR3 consists of 14 residues. V gave up 3 bases and J gave up 9 bases, with 12 bases separating them. Germline CDR1 and CDR2: SNHLY and FYNNEI. CDR3 in amino acids: CASSESWQDNVLTF. CDR3 DNA sequence: TGTGCCAGCAGTGAGAGCTGGCAGGACAACGTCCTGACTTTC.

Many counts were recorded for this clonotype. CDR3 amino acids: CASSLSNDGTEAFF. CDR3 coding DNA: TGCGCCAGCAGCTTGTCTAACGACGGCACTGAAGCTTTCTTT. This rearrangement joins TRBV5-1 to TRBJ1-1; no firm D call. Per the germline V gene, CDR1 is SGHRS and CDR2 is YFSETQ. The CDR3 consists of 14 residues. V lost 1 base and J 4 bases, leaving 11 bases between the germline ends.